Following are 3 T cell receptor beta chains from one sample sequenced in a study of cytomegalovirus exposure and HLA in healthy donors. A multiplex PCR was run with 60 Vbeta primers and 13 Jbeta primers. Generated by immunoSEQ multiplex PCR, the TCRdb table keeps only in-frame clones and is missing some. The repertoire holds about 130,000 clones, with under 85% as singletons. Material: PBMCs. The receptors shown here come from a boy younger than 18 in good health and CMV-seronegative.

V usage is TRBV2 and J usage is TRBJ1-5, with 7 nucleotides matching TRBD1. J lost 6 bases, V lost 7 bases, and 12 bases had no gene match. CDR3 length: 15 residues. The germline V gene encodes CDR1 SNHLY and CDR2 FYNNEI. The CDR3 is CASIPSGGGSQPQHF. The DNA of the CDR3 is TGTGCCAGCATCCCCTCAGGGGGTGGGAGTCAGCCCCAGCATTTT.

The chain joins TRBV7-8 to TRBJ2-7; weak D call: TRBD1 (6 bases). Trimming removed 7 bases from V and 4 bases from J, with 11 bases in between. The V gene's germline CDR1 is SGHVS and CDR2 FQNEAQ. The CDR3 extends over 12 amino acids. CDR3 in DNA: TGTGCCAGCACGGACAGATCTTACGAGCAGTACTTC. Translation gives CASTDRSYEQYF.

The J gene is TRBJ2-7, the V gene TRBV6-1; TRBD2 matches 8 bases. After removal of 7 bases from V and 3 bases from J, the junction contained 11 bases not matched to a gene. In germline, CDR1 is MNHNS, CDR2 SASEGT. The length of the CDR3 is 15 residues. The CDR3, as DNA: TGTGCCAGCATCCCCCCCGGGAGGGGGGGCTACGAGCAGTACTTC. Its protein is CASIPPGRGGYEQYF.